The 32 T cell receptor beta chains presented below share a single source sample, sequenced in a study of T cell changes during pregnancy in multiple sclerosis. Assay used: immunoSEQ multiplex PCR; TCRdb lists only in-frame clones, some missing. In the table there are 50,000 to 65,000 clones, about nine tenths of which are singletons. The source was CD8+ T cells from peripheral blood mononuclear cells, collected before pregnancy. These receptor sequences come from a female donor with multiple sclerosis, enrolled in a pregnancy study.

This clone was seen once. The V and J genes are TRBV21-1 and TRBJ1-1; TRBD1, the table's D call, lacks a check against the DNA. TRBV21-1 is a pseudogene segment. This CDR3 spans 14 amino acids. CDR3 residues: CASTRDRADTEAFF. Written as DNA, the CDR3 is TGTGCCAGCACCCGGGACAGGGCGGACACTGAAGCTTTCTTT.

The chain has TRBV19 and TRBJ1-1; D remains ambiguous. V was shortened by 4 bases and J by 7 bases, with 16 bases between the two germline ends. This CDR3 has 14 amino acids. In germline, CDR1 is LNHDA, CDR2 SQIVND (reference sequence). The chain's CDR3 is CASSTKAGIGEAFF. The CDR3, as DNA: TGTGCCAGTAGTACTAAGGCGGGGATCGGTGAAGCTTTCTTT.

The V and J genes are TRBV6-5 and TRBJ2-1; 8 positions agree with TRBD1. Trimming took 4 bases from V and 0 from J; bases not matched to a gene: 2. This CDR3 spans 15 amino acids. The V gene's germline CDR1 is MNHEY and CDR2 SVGAGI. The CDR3 bases are TGTGCCAGCAGTTCCAGGGGGCCCTCCTACAATGAGCAGTTCTTC. Residues: CASSSRGPSYNEQFF.

In DNA, the CDR3 is TGTGCTAGTGGTCTCGATTTCGGGTCTTCCTACAATGAGCAGTTCTTC. Translated, it gives CASGLDFGSSYNEQFF. This chain connects TRBV12-5 to TRBJ2-1; no definite D call. V was trimmed by 5 bases and J by 1 base, leaving 15 bases between them. In germline, CDR1 is LGHNT, CDR2 FRNRAP. The CDR3 runs to 16 residues.

DNA of the CDR3: TGTGCCAGCAGCTTAGGGGGGACAGGGGTGTCCTACAATGAGCAGTTCTTC. This gives the protein CASSLGGTGVSYNEQFF. The chain has TRBV7-9 and TRBJ2-1; 10 bases align to TRBD1. V trimming: 1 base; J trimming: 1 base; junction bases outside the gene matches: 4. CDR1 is SEHNR and CDR2 is FQNEAQ in the germline V gene (reference sequence). The CDR3 length is 17 residues.

V is TRBV7-9 and J is TRBJ2-7; 9 positions agree with TRBD1. Germline assignment: CDR1 SEHNR and CDR2 FQNEAQ (reference sequence). The CDR3 consists of 14 residues. V was pared by 1 base and J by 3 bases, with 1 base of the junction left unmatched. In DNA form, the CDR3 reads TGTGCCAGCAGCTTAGTGGGACAGGGCTACGAGCAGTACTTC. It specifies CASSLVGQGYEQYF.

The gene calls are TRBV11-2 and TRBJ2-1; TRBD2 agrees at 8 bases. The CDR3 consists of 13 residues. From germline, CDR1 is SGHAT and CDR2 FQNNGV. After removal of 10 bases from V and 8 bases from J, the junction contained 10 bases not matched to a gene. CDR3 residues: CATRPAGADEQFF. DNA of the CDR3: TGTGCCACCCGTCCAGCGGGGGCAGATGAGCAGTTCTTC.

The V call is TRBV19, the J call TRBJ2-1; 14 bases line up with TRBD2. The CDR3 runs to 17 residues. After removal of 5 bases from V and 5 bases from J, the junction contained 8 bases not matched to a gene. Germline V CDR1 and CDR2: LNHDA, SQIVND (reference sequence). CDR3 loop: CASSPRLAGGPNNEQFF. The CDR3 region has the DNA TGTGCCAGTAGTCCCCGACTAGCGGGGGGGCCTAACAATGAGCAGTTCTTC.

The chain links TRBV27 to TRBJ2-3, with D possibly being TRBD2 (6 bases). CDR1 and CDR2 (germline): MNHEY, SMNVEV (reference sequence). The CDR3 spans 14 residues. With 6 bases removed from V and 2 bases from J, the gap between germline ends came to 12 bases. This CDR3 is CASRHGTSTDTQYF. CDR3 coding DNA: TGTGCCAGCAGGCATGGGACTTCCACAGATACGCAGTATTTT.

J is TRBJ2-7 and V is TRBV5-5; D is unresolved. The length of the CDR3 is 12 residues. Deletions cut 8 bases from V and 0 bases from J, with 9 bases between. Germline loops: CDR1 SGHKS, CDR2 YYEKEE (reference sequence). The CDR3 here is CARTVSSYEQYF. CDR3 in DNA: TGTGCCAGGACTGTGAGCTCCTACGAGCAGTACTTC. The whole variable domain, filled in from reference TRBV5-5 and TRBJ2-7, reads DAGVTQSPTHLIKTRGQQVTLRCSPISGHKSVSWYQQVLGQGPQFIFQYYEKEERGRGNFPDRFSARQFPNYSSELNVNALLLGDSALYLCARTVSSYEQYFGPGTRLTVT.

The chain carries TRBV29-1 and TRBJ1-2, with 7 bases identical to TRBD1. This CDR3 is built from 13 residues. Germline CDR1 SQVTM, CDR2 ANQGSEA. After removal of 0 bases from V and 3 bases from J, the junction contained 1 base not matched to a gene. Here the CDR3 reads CSVEDGTDYGYTF. The CDR3 bases are TGCAGCGTTGAAGATGGGACAGACTATGGCTACACCTTC.

The rearrangement links TRBV11-2 to TRBJ2-3; D not certain. V gave up 3 bases and J gave up 8 bases, with 9 bases separating them. Germline values: CDR1 SGHAT, CDR2 FQNNGV. The CDR3 has 12 amino acids. The CDR3 spells CASSFPPVTQYF. The CDR3 DNA reads TGTGCCAGCAGCTTTCCCCCGGTTACGCAGTATTTT.

This chain uses TRBV2 with TRBJ2-2; the D gene is possibly TRBD1 (6 bases). There are 16 residues in the CDR3. The germline V gene has CDR1 SNHLY and CDR2 FYNNEI. The V gene lost 10 bases and the J gene lost 4 bases, with 22 bases spanning the gap. The CDR3 DNA reads TGTGCCAACGGCGAGGACGACAGGCCCACCACCGGGGAGCTGTTTTTT. Its protein product is CANGEDDRPTTGELFF.

The chain couples TRBV7-2 to TRBJ1-5, with D maybe TRBD1 (6 bases). CDR1 SGHTA and CDR2 FQGNSA come from the germline V gene. With 5 bases removed from V and 7 bases from J, the gap between germline ends came to 15 bases. The CDR3 is 14 amino acids. The CDR3: CASSPEGRGQPQHF. CDR3 coding DNA: TGTGCCAGCAGCCCCGAAGGGAGGGGGCAGCCCCAGCATTTT.

This clone occurred once. The V and J genes are TRBV5-6 and TRBJ2-7, with 7 bases lining up with TRBD2. J gave up 0 bases and V 0 bases, and 9 bases lay outside the gene matches. Germline V gene lookup returns CDR1 SGHDT and CDR2 YYEEEE. The CDR3 has 17 amino acids. Here the CDR3 DNA reads TGTGCCAGCAGCTTGGCCGCGCTGGGGGGGAGCTCCTACGAGCAGTACTTC. Translation: CASSLAALGGSSYEQYF.

This sequence joins TRBV10-3 and TRBJ1-2, with D tentatively TRBD1 (6 bases). CDR1 is ENHRY and CDR2 is SYGVKD in the germline V gene. CDR3 size: 15 residues. Trimming removed 0 bases at V and 2 bases at J, with 10 bases between. As DNA, the CDR3 is TGTGCCATCAGTGAGTCGGACAGCTTGAACTATGGCTACACCTTC. This sequence encodes CAISESDSLNYGYTF.

The V and J genes are TRBV9 and TRBJ2-3, with D perhaps matching TRBD2 (6 bases). The V and J ends lost 2 bases and 6 bases respectively, with 16 bases between them. This CDR3 has 15 amino acids. Germline lookup yields CDR1 SGDLS and CDR2 YYNGEE. The CDR3 DNA is TGTGCCAGCAGCGTGACCTCGACTAGAGGGGATACGCAGTATTTT. Its translation is CASSVTSTRGDTQYF.

The chain uses TRBV6-5 and TRBJ2-2; 10 bases map to TRBD2. Germline CDR1 MNHEY, CDR2 SVGAGI. With V trimmed by 4 bases and J by 6 bases, 5 bases remained unmatched. This CDR3 has 15 residues. CDR3 loop: CASSWGSGGSGELFF. CDR3 sequence (DNA): TGTGCCAGCAGTTGGGGTAGCGGGGGGTCCGGGGAGCTGTTTTTT.

This rearrangement joins TRBV4-2 to TRBJ2-7; D is unresolved. V lost 0 bases, J lost 5 bases, and 11 bases lay in between. CDR1 and CDR2 from the germline V gene are LGHNA and YNFKEQ. The CDR3 covers 14 residues. The CDR3 DNA follows: TGTGCCAGCAGCCAAGAAGTTCGGGTCGACGAGCAGTACTTC. Translated: CASSQEVRVDEQYF.

The chain joins TRBV13 to TRBJ2-7; TRBD2 agrees at 8 bases. This CDR3 spans 15 amino acids. Germline V gene sequence: CDR1 PRHDT, CDR2 FYEKMQ (reference sequence). The ends lost 5 bases at V and 4 bases at J; junction bases unmatched: 10. In nucleotides, the CDR3 is TGTGCCAGCAGCCCCTATAGTAGCGGGGTGTACGAGCAGTACTTC. Encoded protein: CASSPYSSGVYEQYF.

The rearrangement links TRBV7-2 to TRBJ2-3, with 13 bases identical to TRBD2. V shed 4 bases, J shed 2 bases, and the junction held 3 bases outside the gene matches. The germline CDR1 and CDR2 sequences are SGHTA and FQGNSA. The CDR3 contains 16 residues. The CDR3 here is CASSWTSGGYTDTQYF. The CDR3 nucleotides read TGTGCCAGCAGCTGGACTAGCGGGGGATACACAGATACGCAGTATTTT.

The chain has TRBV27 and TRBJ1-5; 7 bases fit TRBD1. CDR1 is MNHEY, CDR2 SMNVEV, per germline (reference sequence). V gave up 2 bases and J gave up 7 bases; unmatched junction bases: 2. CDR3 length: 13 residues. The CDR3, as DNA: TGTGCCAGCAGTTTAACAGGGGACCAGCCCCAGCATTTT. Protein: CASSLTGDQPQHF.

The chain links TRBV29-1 to TRBJ2-7; TRBD1 matches 9 bases. The CDR3 spans 14 residues. The germline V gene has CDR1 SQVTM and CDR2 ANQGSEA. V lost 5 bases to trimming and J lost 5 bases; unmatched junction nucleotides: 10. The CDR3 bases are TGCAGCGTTTTCGCCGGGACAGGGCCCGACGAGCAGTACTTC. Translated: CSVFAGTGPDEQYF.

The CDR3 loop reads CAWSLAGNYEQYF. In DNA form, the CDR3 reads TGTGCCTGGAGCCTAGCGGGGAACTACGAGCAGTACTTC. The rearrangement uses TRBV30 and TRBJ2-7; TRBD2 aligns across 9 bases. This CDR3 has 13 amino acids. J gave up 3 bases and V 3 bases, and 3 bases lay outside the gene matches. CDR1 is GTSNPN, CDR2 SVGIG, per germline (reference sequence).

The chain has TRBV25-1 and TRBJ1-2; D gene ambiguous. CDR1 is MGHDK and CDR2 is SYGVNS in the germline V gene. V was clipped by 0 bases and J by 8 bases, with 22 bases between them. The CDR3 has 17 residues. The CDR3, as DNA: TGTGCCAGCAGTGAATATTTTTCAGGTAGCGGGAAAGGAGGCTACACCTTC. As protein: CASSEYFSGSGKGGYTF.

V usage is TRBV11-2 and J usage is TRBJ2-3, with 8 bases identical to TRBD2. Trimming took 3 bases from V and 6 from J; bases not matched to a gene: 17. From germline, CDR1 is SGHAT and CDR2 FQNNGV. This CDR3 has 18 amino acids. CDR3 in DNA: TGTGCCAGCAGCTTTTCCCCCGGGCGGGGGGAGAGATCGGATACGCAGTATTTT. Translated, it gives CASSFSPGRGERSDTQYF.

V usage is TRBV7-8 and J usage is TRBJ1-5; D perhaps matches TRBD1 (5 bases). The germline V gene has CDR1 SGHVS and CDR2 FQNEAQ. Trimming shortened V by 5 bases and J by 7 bases, and 12 bases separated the two germline ends. The CDR3 sequence is 13 residues long. The CDR3 is CASSPMRGQPQHF. Here the CDR3 DNA reads TGTGCCAGCAGCCCGATGCGGGGCCAGCCCCAGCATTTT.

The genes are TRBV5-6 and TRBJ2-1; D is uncertain. The CDR3 spans 12 residues. CDR1 and CDR2 from the germline V gene are SGHDT and YYEEEE. The V gene lost 3 bases and the J gene lost 6 bases, with 7 bases spanning the gap. CDR3 sequence (DNA): TGTGCCAGCAGCTCGCTCGGCAATGAGCAGTTCTTC. This encodes CASSSLGNEQFF.

The CDR3 loop is CARSRRGTGGPYPYNEQFF. CDR3 coding DNA: TGTGCCAGGTCCAGAAGAGGGACAGGGGGCCCCTATCCCTACAATGAGCAGTTCTTC. The genes are TRBV2 and TRBJ2-1; TRBD1 agrees at 12 bases. J gave up 2 bases and V 9 bases, and 17 bases lay outside the gene matches. The CDR3 has 19 amino acids. Per germline, CDR1 SNHLY and CDR2 FYNNEI.

CDR3 in DNA: TGTGCCAGCAGTTACGGGCAGCTCTACGAGCAGTACTTC. Translated: CASSYGQLYEQYF. The chain combines TRBV6-6 with TRBJ2-7; D is unclear. Germline values: CDR1 MNHNY, CDR2 SVGAGI (reference sequence). CDR3 size: 13 residues. Trimming cost V 2 bases and J 3 bases, with 8 bases left between them.

This chain uses TRBV27 with TRBJ2-3; 16 nucleotides agree with TRBD2. V lost 5 bases, J lost 4 bases, and 12 bases stayed unmatched. Germline CDR1 and CDR2: MNHEY and SMNVEV (reference sequence). The CDR3 length is 19 residues. CDR3: CASSLPGTSGGADADTQYF. The CDR3 DNA sequence: TGTGCCAGCAGTCTCCCAGGGACTAGCGGGGGGGCAGACGCAGATACGCAGTATTTT.

The rearrangement links TRBV6-5 to TRBJ1-2; possible D gene TRBD1, 5 bases. V was shortened by 6 bases and J by 6 bases, with 20 bases between the two germline ends. The germline V gene has CDR1 MNHEY and CDR2 SVGAGI. The CDR3 covers 15 residues. The CDR3 coding sequence is TGTGCCAGCAGACCCCTTCTGTCAGGGACTGATGGCTACACCTTC. This sequence encodes CASRPLLSGTDGYTF.